This is a list of T cell receptor beta chains from one sample in a study of T cell changes during pregnancy in multiple sclerosis. The method was immunoSEQ multiplex PCR; TCRdb's version includes in-frame clones alone and lacks a portion of them. The data contain under 95,000 clones, 75% to 95% of them singletons. The source was CD4+ T cells from peripheral blood mononuclear cells, collected before pregnancy. All receptors derive from a female donor with multiple sclerosis, enrolled in a pregnancy study. Both conserved end residues are part of each CDR3. The D gene is left open where the match is weak. Size is stated for part of the rows, as once, few or many counts, or as a class when the clone is expanded.

V	J	D	size	DNA	CDR3
TRBV4-1	TRBJ1-5	NA	NA	TGCGCCAGCAGCCAGTCCAGGGGTTATAGCAATCAGCCCCAGCATTTT	CASSQSRGYSNQPQHF
TRBV2	TRBJ1-1	NA	NA	TGTGCCAGCAGTGGGACGGTACAGGGAGACAACACTGAAGCTTTCTTT	CASSGTVQGDNTEAFF
TRBV7-9	TRBJ1-4	NA	NA	TGTGCCAGCAGCTTTTTATACAGGGAGGGTGAAAAACTGTTTTTT	CASSFLYREGEKLFF
TRBV4-3	TRBJ2-2	NA	NA	TGCGCCAGCAGCCATATTAGGGGGAGGAACACCGGGGAGCTGTTTTTT	CASSHIRGRNTGELFF
TRBV5-1	TRBJ2-7	TRBD1	NA	TGCGCCAGCAGCCCTGGACAGGTCCCATACGAGCAGTACTTC	CASSPGQVPYEQYF
TRBV5-4	TRBJ2-1	TRBD2	NA	TGTGCCAGCAGCCCTAGCGGGAGGGCCTACAGAAATGAGCAGTTCTTC	CASSPSGRAYRNEQFF
TRBV11-3	TRBJ2-7	NA	once	TGTGCCAGCAGCTTGGAGCGATATTCCTACGAGCAGTACTTC	CASSLERYSYEQYF
TRBV5-1	TRBJ2-2	NA	NA	TGCGCCAGCAGCTTGGTGGCTAGCAAGGGGGAGCTGTTTTTT	CASSLVASKGELFF
TRBV11-3	TRBJ2-3	TRBD2	NA	TGTGCCAGCAGCCCGGGACTAGCAAGGACGCTCGGCACAGATACGCAGTATTTT	CASSPGLARTLGTDTQYF
TRBV9	TRBJ2-3	TRBD2	NA	TGTGCCAGCAGCCCCCCTGAGGGGCGGGGGGGCACAGATACGCAGTATTTT	CASSPPEGRGGTDTQYF
TRBV6-6	TRBJ1-5	TRBD1	NA	TGTGCCAGCAAGGACAGGGGGTCGAATCAGCCCCAGCATTTT	CASKDRGSNQPQHF
TRBV5-5	TRBJ1-2	TRBD1	NA	TGTGCCAGCAGCTTGGGGACAGGGGGCAACTATGGCTACACCTTC	CASSLGTGGNYGYTF
TRBV7-2	TRBJ1-1	TRBD1	NA	TGTGCCAGCAGTTTGGAGGGGGCACTAGGAAACACTGAAGCTTTCTTT	CASSLEGALGNTEAFF
TRBV9	TRBJ2-1	TRBD2	NA	TGTGCCAGCAGCGTAGAGCGGGGCCACGCGGGGGAGCAGTTCTTC	CASSVERGHAGEQFF
TRBV15	TRBJ2-5	TRBD2	NA	TGTGCCACCAGCAGAGGGACTTTTGCTAGCGGGAGACTCCTCCAAGAGACCCAGTACTTC	CATSRGTFASGRLLQETQYF
TRBV6-5	TRBJ2-7	TRBD2	once	TGTGCCAGCAGAAGGCCGGGACTAGATTACGAGCAGTACTTC	CASRRPGLDYEQYF
TRBV7-9	TRBJ2-3	NA	NA	TGTGCCAGTACAGGGCCTAGCACAGATACGCAGTATTTT	CASTGPSTDTQYF
TRBV6-1	TRBJ1-5	TRBD1	NA	TGTGCCAGCAGTTGGACAGGGGGCTTCGATCAGCCCCAGCATTTT	CASSWTGGFDQPQHF
TRBV30	TRBJ2-1	TRBD2	NA	TGTGCCTGGAGTGTATCATTTCGGGCGGGAGCGAACAATGAGCAGTTCTTC	CAWSVSFRAGANNEQFF
TRBV7-8	TRBJ2-3	TRBD2	NA	TGTGCCAGCAGCCCAAGACTAGCGGGGTACACAGATACGCAGTATTTT	CASSPRLAGYTDTQYF
TRBV5-6	TRBJ1-5	TRBD1	NA	TGTGCCAGCAGCCGCCGGACAGGCGCTCTTAATCAGCCCCAGCATTTT	CASSRRTGALNQPQHF
TRBV6-1	TRBJ1-1	NA	NA	TGTGCCAGCAGTGAAATCGTGTATAGGAGCACTGAAGCTTTCTTT	CASSEIVYRSTEAFF
TRBV6-1	TRBJ2-5	TRBD2	NA	TGTGCCAGCTATACCGGGACTAGCGGGAGAGAGACCCAGTACTTC	CASYTGTSGRETQYF
TRBV4-3	TRBJ1-2	TRBD1	once	TGCGCCAGCAGCCAAAACAGGGGGGAGTATGGCTACACCTTC	CASSQNRGEYGYTF
TRBV7-9	TRBJ1-4	NA	NA	TGTGCCAGCAGCCCCCGGGGAGGCGAAAAACTGTTTTTT	CASSPRGGEKLFF
TRBV5-1	TRBJ1-4	NA	NA	TGCGCCAGCAGCTTAAATGGAGCTAATGAAAAACTGTTTTTT	CASSLNGANEKLFF
TRBV6-5	TRBJ2-7	TRBD1	NA	TGTGCCAGCAGTCCCGGGACAGGGAGCAACGAGCAGTACTTC	CASSPGTGSNEQYF
TRBV19	TRBJ1-4	TRBD1	NA	TGTGCCAGTAGTACCGGGACAGCGGCTAATGAAAAACTGTTTTTT	CASSTGTAANEKLFF
TRBV7-2	TRBJ1-1	NA	NA	TGTGCCAGCAGCCTACAATCCGGGAGTTACACTGAAGCTTTCTTT	CASSLQSGSYTEAFF
TRBV5-1	TRBJ2-5	TRBD1	NA	TGCGCCAGCAGCAGACAGGGTGGCGAGACCCAGTACTTC	CASSRQGGETQYF
TRBV9	TRBJ1-4	NA	NA	TGTGCCAGCAGCGTAGCCCCCGGCGGGGGACCCACTAATGAAAAACTGTTTTTT	CASSVAPGGGPTNEKLFF
TRBV28	TRBJ1-1	NA	NA	TGTGCCAGCAGGACACAGGGCACGAACACTGAAGCTTTCTTT	CASRTQGTNTEAFF
TRBV10-2	TRBJ1-3	NA	NA	TGCGCCAGCAGGGAACAGGTCACTGGAAACACCATATATTTT	CASREQVTGNTIYF
TRBV19	TRBJ2-7	NA	NA	TGTGCCAGTAGCCTTCTGGCAGGCACCCTCTACGAGCAGTACTTC	CASSLLAGTLYEQYF
TRBV5-8	TRBJ2-2	TRBD2	NA	TGTGCCAGCAGCTTCACCGGGACTAGCGGGAACACCGGGGAGCTGTTTTTT	CASSFTGTSGNTGELFF
TRBV29-1	TRBJ2-6	TRBD2	NA	TGCAGCTTCTACCCGGGGGGATCGGCTGGGGCCAACGTCCTGACTTTC	CSFYPGGSAGANVLTF
TRBV28	TRBJ2-2	NA	once	TGTGCCAGCAGCTGGGGGCGGGGGATGAACACCGGGGAGCTGTTTTTT	CASSWGRGMNTGELFF
TRBV7-2	TRBJ2-7	TRBD1	NA	TGTGCCAGCAGCGCATACGGACAGGGGCGCTACGAGCAGTACTTC	CASSAYGQGRYEQYF
TRBV7-9	TRBJ2-5	NA	NA	TGTGCCAGCAGCGTATCGGAGACCCAGTACTTC	CASSVSETQYF
TRBV19	TRBJ1-1	NA	NA	TGTGCCAGTAGTATACCGACACAGGGTCGGACCACTGAAGCTTTCTTT	CASSIPTQGRTTEAFF
TRBV19	TRBJ2-3	NA	NA	TGTGCCAGTACTGGGGGGGGCGCGGGAGATACGCAGTATTTT	CASTGGGAGDTQYF
TRBV19	TRBJ2-1	TRBD1	NA	TGTAGCACTCGGGACAGGTGGAATGAGCAGTTCTTC	CSTRDRWNEQFF
TRBV21-1	TRBJ1-6	NA	NA	TGTGCCAGCAGCAATATTGACAGGAGAAATTCACCCCTCCACTTT	CASSNIDRRNSPLHF
TRBV11-3	TRBJ1-1	NA	few	TGTGCCAGCAGCTTAGGGGGGTCGGGGGACACTGAAGCTTTCTTT	CASSLGGSGDTEAFF
TRBV7-8	TRBJ1-2	TRBD1	NA	TGTGCCAGCAGCTTCCAGACAGGGGTTGACTATGGCTACACCTTC	CASSFQTGVDYGYTF